A single sample gave rise to the 13 T cell receptor beta chains below, sequenced in a study of blood T cell repertoires in COVID-19. Data came from immunoSEQ multiplex PCR; TCRdb stores just in-frame clones and leaves some out. This table has around 100,000 clones, almost 80% appearing once. Sequenced input: peripheral blood. The receptors shown here come from an older man with active or convalescent COVID-19.

In this sample, this clone turned up a few times. The gene calls are TRBV4-2 and TRBJ1-3, with 8 positions matching TRBD1. The germline gives CDR1 LGHNA, CDR2 YNFKEQ. The length of the CDR3 is 16 residues. V trimming: 4 bases; J trimming: 0 bases; junction bases outside the gene matches: 5. CDR3 sequence reads: CASSPLTGGSGNTIYF. The CDR3 coding sequence is TGTGCCAGCAGCCCATTAACAGGGGGCTCTGGAAACACCATATATTTT.

V is TRBV6-6 and J is TRBJ2-2, with 7 nucleotides matching TRBD2. This CDR3 comprises 14 residues. The J segment lost 4 bases and the V segment lost 6 bases, leaving 5 bases of the junction unmatched. In germline, CDR1 is MNHNY, CDR2 SVGAGI (reference sequence). Here the CDR3 reads CASSPPGGTGELFF. In nucleotides, the CDR3 is TGTGCCAGCAGCCCCCCGGGGGGCACCGGGGAGCTGTTTTTT.

CDR3 in DNA: TGTGCCAGCAGCCAAGATAGCGCAGGGGGGCCTAATTCACCCCTCCACTTT. This encodes CASSQDSAGGPNSPLHF. J is TRBJ1-6 and V is TRBV3-1 (or the pseudogene TRBV3-2); 7 bases match TRBD1. CDR3 length equals 17 residues. Germline-derived CDR1 and CDR2 are LGHDT and YNNKEL (reference sequence). J lost 6 bases, V lost 0 bases, and 8 bases had no gene match.

The chain combines TRBV7-8 with TRBJ2-7, with TRBD2 identical over 7 bases. Germline CDR1 and CDR2: SGHVS and FQNEAQ. The CDR3 has 15 residues. V was clipped by 3 bases and J by 7 bases; unmatched bases: 12. The DNA for the CDR3 is TGTGCCAGCAGCTTCAACCAAGGCGGGGGTGGAGAGCAGTACTTC. Its protein is CASSFNQGGGGEQYF.

This clone was counted ten times or more. The rearrangement uses TRBV19 and TRBJ1-2, with D possibly being TRBD1 (5 bases). The length of the CDR3 is 13 residues. CDR1 LNHDA and CDR2 SQIVND come from the germline V gene (reference sequence). Trimming pared 3 bases from V and 7 bases from J, leaving 12 bases between. CDR3 nucleotides: TGTGCCAGTAGTATTGCCGTCGGGGGTGGCTACACCTTC. Its translation is CASSIAVGGGYTF.

This chain connects TRBV3-1 (or the pseudogene TRBV3-2) to TRBJ1-6; weak D call: TRBD1 (6 bases). V was shortened by 2 bases and J by 7 bases, with 15 bases between the two germline ends. The CDR3 totals 16 residues. Germline CDR1 and CDR2: LGHDT and YNNKEL (reference sequence). This CDR3 reads CASSQRGTGTNSPLHF. Here the CDR3 DNA reads TGTGCCAGCAGCCAACGGGGCACAGGGACAAATTCACCCCTCCACTTT.

The chain carries TRBV27 and TRBJ2-7, with D maybe TRBD1 (5 bases). The V end lost 3 bases, the J end lost 7 bases, and 13 bases lay between the germline ends. CDR3 length: 13 amino acids. Germline lookup yields CDR1 MNHEY and CDR2 SMNVEV (reference sequence). CDR3 sequence: CASSLGQENEQYF. The CDR3, as DNA: TGTGCCAGCAGTTTGGGGCAGGAGAATGAGCAGTACTTC.

J is TRBJ1-3 and V is TRBV10-1, with D hard to call. V dropped 6 bases and J dropped 0 bases, with 9 bases sitting between them. The CDR3 extends over 14 amino acids. Germline CDR1 and CDR2: WNHNN and SYGVQD (reference sequence). The CDR3 sequence: CASRAVSSGNTIYF. The CDR3 region has the DNA TGCGCCAGCAGGGCGGTCAGCTCTGGAAACACCATATATTTT.

The rearrangement uses TRBV5-4 and TRBJ1-1; D is undetermined. The length of the CDR3 is 14 residues. Germline-derived CDR1 and CDR2 are SGHNT and YYREEE (reference sequence). Trimming took off 4 bases at V and 0 bases at J, with 10 bases between the two ends. The CDR3 region has the DNA TGTGCCAGCAGCGACCCCCGGGTGAACACTGAAGCTTTCTTT. Its translation is CASSDPRVNTEAFF. The full variable domain, in which reference TRBV5-4 and TRBJ1-1 provide the parts outside the CDR3, is ETGVTQSPTHLIKTRGQQVTLRCSSQSGHNTVSWYQQALGQGPQFIFQYYREEENGRGNFPPRFSGLQFPNYSSELNVNALELDDSALYLCASSDPRVNTEAFFGQGTRLTVV.

The V gene is TRBV7-2, the J gene TRBJ1-3; TRBD1 is a possible D gene (5 bases). V shed 1 base and J shed 3 bases, with 13 bases lying between them. The germline V gene has CDR1 SGHTA and CDR2 FQGNSA. CDR3 length: 16 amino acids. DNA for the CDR3: TGTGCCAGCAGCTTAGAACAGGCCTGGGGTGGAAACACCATATATTTT. It specifies CASSLEQAWGGNTIYF.

The chain joins TRBV11-1 to TRBJ1-1, with D perhaps matching TRBD1 (6 bases). Germline values: CDR1 SGHAT, CDR2 FQDESV (reference sequence). The CDR3 covers 14 residues. V lost 2 bases and J lost 10, with 17 bases in between. The CDR3 reads CASSLLSADSPAFF. DNA of the CDR3: TGTGCCAGCAGCTTACTTTCTGCGGACAGCCCAGCTTTCTTT. The entire variable domain, with the rest obtained from reference TRBV11-1 and TRBJ1-1, is as follows: EAEVAQSPRYKITEKSQAVAFWCDPISGHATLYWYRQILGQGPELLVQFQDESVVDDSQLPKDRFSAERLKGVDSTLKIQPAELGDSAMYLCASSLLSADSPAFFGQGTRLTVV.

The chain uses TRBV7-3 and TRBJ1-5, with D hard to call. Germline V CDR1 and CDR2: SGHTA, FQGTGA. The CDR3 runs to 17 residues. V was clipped by 4 bases and J by 7 bases, with 23 bases between them. The CDR3, as DNA: TGTGCCAGCAGCTACTCGTCCGTGAGGGAACGGGTACAGCCCCAGCATTTT. It codes for CASSYSSVRERVQPQHF.

The V call is TRBV10-3, the J call TRBJ1-1; D gene unclear. The CDR3 consists of 13 residues. The V gene lost 2 bases and the J gene lost 1 base, with 5 bases spanning the gap. CDR1 ENHRY and CDR2 SYGVKD come from the germline V gene. CDR3 residues: CAISEQENTEAFF. The CDR3 DNA reads as TGTGCCATCAGTGAGCAGGAGAACACTGAAGCTTTCTTT.